This T cell receptor beta chain was obtained from a study of T cells in localized non-small cell lung cancer. Study-wide results and caveats: Uninvolved nearby lung showed the greatest T cell clonality, exceeding that found in tumor.

Germline CDR1 is MNHEY and CDR2 is SVGAGI. This CDR3 spans 12 amino acids. Trimming pared 7 bases from V and 2 bases from J, leaving 9 bases between. About this clone itself: The antigen is unknown.

This table comes from immunoSEQ multiplex PCR, and its TCRdb copy is limited to in-frame clones, with some not included. The sample yields some 51,000 clones, 86% seen once. The chain couples TRBV6-5 to TRBJ2-7; D is ambiguous. Specimen: peripheral blood, collected before any cancer treatment. This TCR derives from a woman aged 40 to 75 with stage I lung adenocarcinoma. The CDR3 DNA reads as TGTGCCAGCACGAACACTGCCTACGAGCAGTACTTC. Its translation is CASTNTAYEQYF.